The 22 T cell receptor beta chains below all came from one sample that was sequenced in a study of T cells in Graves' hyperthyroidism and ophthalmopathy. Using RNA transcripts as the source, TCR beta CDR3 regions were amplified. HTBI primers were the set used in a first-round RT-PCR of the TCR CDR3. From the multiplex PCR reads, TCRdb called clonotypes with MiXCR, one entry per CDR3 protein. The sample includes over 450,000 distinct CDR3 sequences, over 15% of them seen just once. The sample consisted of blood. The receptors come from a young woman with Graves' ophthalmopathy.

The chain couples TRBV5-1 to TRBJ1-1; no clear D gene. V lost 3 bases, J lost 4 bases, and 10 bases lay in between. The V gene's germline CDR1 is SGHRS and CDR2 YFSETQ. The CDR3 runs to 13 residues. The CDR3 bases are TGCGCCAGCAGCTGGGAGGTCGGCACTGAAGCTTTCTTT. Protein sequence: CASSWEVGTEAFF.

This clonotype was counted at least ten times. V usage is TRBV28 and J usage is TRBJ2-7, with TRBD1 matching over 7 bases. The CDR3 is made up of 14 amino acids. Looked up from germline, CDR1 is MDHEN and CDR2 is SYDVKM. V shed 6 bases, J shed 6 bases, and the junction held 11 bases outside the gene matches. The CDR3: CASSAPVTGREQYF. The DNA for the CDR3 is TGTGCCAGCAGCGCCCCCGTGACAGGGCGCGAGCAGTACTTC.

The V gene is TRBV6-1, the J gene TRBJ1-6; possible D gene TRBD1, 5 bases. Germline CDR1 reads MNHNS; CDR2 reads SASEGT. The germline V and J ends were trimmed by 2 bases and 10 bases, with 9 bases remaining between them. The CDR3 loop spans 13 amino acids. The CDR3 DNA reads TGTGCCAGCAGTGAAAGTGGGGGGTCACCCCTCCACTTT. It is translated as CASSESGGSPLHF.

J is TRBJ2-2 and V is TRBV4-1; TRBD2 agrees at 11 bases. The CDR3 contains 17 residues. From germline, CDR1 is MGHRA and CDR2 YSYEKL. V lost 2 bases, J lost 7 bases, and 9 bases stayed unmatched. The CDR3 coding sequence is TGCGCCAGCAGCCAACAGCTAGCGGGGGGTCCCCACGGGGAGCTGTTTTTT. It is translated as CASSQQLAGGPHGELFF.

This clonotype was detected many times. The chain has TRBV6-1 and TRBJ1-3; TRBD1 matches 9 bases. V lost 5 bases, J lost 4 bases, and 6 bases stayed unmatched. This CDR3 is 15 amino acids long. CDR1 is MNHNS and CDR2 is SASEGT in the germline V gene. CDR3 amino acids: CASSSHRGPGNTIYF. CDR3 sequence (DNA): TGTGCCAGCAGTTCTCACAGGGGGCCCGGAAACACCATATATTTT.

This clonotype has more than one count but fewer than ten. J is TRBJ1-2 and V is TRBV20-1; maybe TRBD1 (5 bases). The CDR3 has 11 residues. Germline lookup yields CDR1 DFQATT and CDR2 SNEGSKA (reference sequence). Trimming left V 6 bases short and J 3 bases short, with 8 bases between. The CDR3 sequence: CSAGVDYGYTF. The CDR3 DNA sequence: TGCAGTGCAGGGGTAGACTATGGCTACACCTTC.

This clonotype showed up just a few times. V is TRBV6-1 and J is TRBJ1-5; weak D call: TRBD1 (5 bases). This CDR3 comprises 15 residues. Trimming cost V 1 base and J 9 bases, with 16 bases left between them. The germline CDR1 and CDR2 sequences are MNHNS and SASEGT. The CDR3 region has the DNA TGTGCCAGCAGTGAAGTAGGACGGGGGAGATGGCCCCAGCATTTT. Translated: CASSEVGRGRWPQHF.

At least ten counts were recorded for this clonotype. Here the CDR3 DNA reads TGTGCCAGCAGCTTCGTGAGCGGGAGGGAAGAGACCCAGTACTTC. It translates to CASSFVSGREETQYF. This chain uses TRBV7-9 with TRBJ2-5; 10 bases agree with TRBD2. In germline, CDR1 is SEHNR, CDR2 FQNEAQ (reference sequence). The length of the CDR3 is 15 residues. The J segment lost 3 bases and the V segment lost 3 bases, leaving 4 bases of the junction unmatched.

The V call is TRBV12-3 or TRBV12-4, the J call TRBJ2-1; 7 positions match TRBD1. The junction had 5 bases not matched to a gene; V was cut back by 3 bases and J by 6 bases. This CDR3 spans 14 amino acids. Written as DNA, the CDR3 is TGTGCCAGCAGTTTGAGGGCAGGGGGCAATGAGCAGTTCTTC. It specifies CASSLRAGGNEQFF.

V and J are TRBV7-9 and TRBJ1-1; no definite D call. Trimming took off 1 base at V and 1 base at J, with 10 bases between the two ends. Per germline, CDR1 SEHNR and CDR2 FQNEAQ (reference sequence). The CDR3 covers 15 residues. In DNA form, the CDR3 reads TGTGCCAGCAGCTTAGGGGCAGTTCCGAACACTGAAGCTTTCTTT. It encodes CASSLGAVPNTEAFF.

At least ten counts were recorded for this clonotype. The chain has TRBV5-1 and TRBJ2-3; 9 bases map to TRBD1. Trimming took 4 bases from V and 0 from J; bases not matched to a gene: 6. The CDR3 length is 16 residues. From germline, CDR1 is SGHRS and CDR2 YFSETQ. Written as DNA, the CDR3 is TGCGCCAGCAGCAGACAGGGGGGGCCTAGCACAGATACGCAGTATTTT. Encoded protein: CASSRQGGPSTDTQYF.

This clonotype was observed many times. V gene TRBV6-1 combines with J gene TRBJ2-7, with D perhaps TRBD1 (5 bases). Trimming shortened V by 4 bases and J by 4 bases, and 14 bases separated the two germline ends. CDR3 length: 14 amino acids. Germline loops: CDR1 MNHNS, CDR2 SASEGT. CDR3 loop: CASSVFSGNYEQYF. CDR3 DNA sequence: TGTGCCAGCAGTGTCTTTTCAGGGAATTACGAGCAGTACTTC.

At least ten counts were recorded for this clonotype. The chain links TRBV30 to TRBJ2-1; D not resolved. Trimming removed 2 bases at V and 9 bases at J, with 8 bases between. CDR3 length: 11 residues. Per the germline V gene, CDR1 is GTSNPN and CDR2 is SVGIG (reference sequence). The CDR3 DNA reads TGTGCCTGGAGTTCCGACTCTGAGCAGTTCTTC. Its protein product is CAWSSDSEQFF.

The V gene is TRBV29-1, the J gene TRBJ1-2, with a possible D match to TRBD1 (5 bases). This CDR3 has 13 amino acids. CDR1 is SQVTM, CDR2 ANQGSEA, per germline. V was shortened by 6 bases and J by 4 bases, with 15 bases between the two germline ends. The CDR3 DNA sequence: TGCAGCGTCGCGGGGGGAACGGCCTATGGCTACACCTTC. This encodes CSVAGGTAYGYTF. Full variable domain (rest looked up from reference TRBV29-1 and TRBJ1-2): SAVISQKPSRDICQRGTSLTIQCQVDSQVTMMFWYRQQPGQSLTLIATANQGSEATYESGFVIDKFPISRPNLTFSTLTVSNMSPEDSSIYLCSVAGGTAYGYTFGSGTRLTVV.

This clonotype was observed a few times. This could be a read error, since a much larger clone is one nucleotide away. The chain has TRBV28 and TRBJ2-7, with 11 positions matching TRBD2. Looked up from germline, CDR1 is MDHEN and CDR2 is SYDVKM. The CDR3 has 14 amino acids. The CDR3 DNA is TGTGCCAGCAGTTTCGGACTAGCGGGTTCCGAGCGGTACTTC. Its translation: CASSFGLAGSERYF.

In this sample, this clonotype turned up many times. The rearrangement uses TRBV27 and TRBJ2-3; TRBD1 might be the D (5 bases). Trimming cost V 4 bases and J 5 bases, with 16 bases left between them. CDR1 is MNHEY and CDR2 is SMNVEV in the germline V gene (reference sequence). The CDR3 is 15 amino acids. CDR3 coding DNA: TGTGCCAGCAGTTATCAGGGTTCCGCAGGAGATACGCAGTATTTT. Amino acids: CASSYQGSAGDTQYF.

CDR3 sequence: CASSEITGDNQPQHF. The DNA of the CDR3 is TGTGCCAGTAGCGAGATCACAGGTGACAATCAGCCCCAGCATTTT. The chain joins TRBV19 to TRBJ1-5, with a possible D match to TRBD1 (5 bases). Trimming removed 6 bases at V and 3 bases at J, with 15 bases between. Germline CDR1 reads LNHDA; CDR2 reads SQIVND (reference sequence). This CDR3 is built from 15 residues.

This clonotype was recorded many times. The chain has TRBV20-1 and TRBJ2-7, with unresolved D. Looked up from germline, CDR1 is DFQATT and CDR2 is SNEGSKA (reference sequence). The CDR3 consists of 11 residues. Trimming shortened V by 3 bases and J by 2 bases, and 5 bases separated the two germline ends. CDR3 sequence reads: CSARGAYEQYF. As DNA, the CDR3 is TGCAGTGCTAGGGGCGCCTACGAGCAGTACTTC.

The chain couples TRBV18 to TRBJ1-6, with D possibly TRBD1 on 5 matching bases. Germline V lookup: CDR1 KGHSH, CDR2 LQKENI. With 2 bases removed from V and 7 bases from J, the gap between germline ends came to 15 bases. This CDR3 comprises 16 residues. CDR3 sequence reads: CASSPVLRQGNSPLHF. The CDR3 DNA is TGTGCCAGCTCACCAGTCCTGCGGCAGGGCAATTCACCCCTCCACTTT.

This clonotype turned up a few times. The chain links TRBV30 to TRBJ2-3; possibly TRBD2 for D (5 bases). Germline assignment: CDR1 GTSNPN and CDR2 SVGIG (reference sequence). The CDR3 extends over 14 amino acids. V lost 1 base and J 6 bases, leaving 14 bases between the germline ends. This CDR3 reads CAWSGGLARDTQYF. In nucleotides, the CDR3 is TGTGCCTGGAGTGGAGGGTTAGCTCGGGATACGCAGTATTTT.

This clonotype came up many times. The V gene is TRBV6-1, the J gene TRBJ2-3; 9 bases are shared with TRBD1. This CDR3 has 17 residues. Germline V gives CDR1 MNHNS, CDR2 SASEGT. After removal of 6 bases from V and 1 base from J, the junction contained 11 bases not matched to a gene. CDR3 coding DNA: TGTGCCAGCAGAACCAGACGACAGGGGGATCGCACAGATACGCAGTATTTT. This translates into CASRTRRQGDRTDTQYF.

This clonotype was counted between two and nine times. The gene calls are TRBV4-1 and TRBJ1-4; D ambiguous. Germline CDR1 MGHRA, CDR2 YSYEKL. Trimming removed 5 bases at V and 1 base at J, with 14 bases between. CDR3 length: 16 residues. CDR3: CASSTYPRGTNEKLFF. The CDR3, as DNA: TGCGCCAGCAGCACCTATCCCCGGGGAACTAATGAAAAACTGTTTTTT.